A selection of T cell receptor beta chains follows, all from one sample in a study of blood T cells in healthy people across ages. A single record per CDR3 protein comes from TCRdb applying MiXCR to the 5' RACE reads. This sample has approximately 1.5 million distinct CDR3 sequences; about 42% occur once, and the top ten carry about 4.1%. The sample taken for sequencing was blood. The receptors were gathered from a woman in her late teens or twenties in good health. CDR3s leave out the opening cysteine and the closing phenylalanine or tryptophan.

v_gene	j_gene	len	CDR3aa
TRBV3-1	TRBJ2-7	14	ASSQKFGRTVNEQY
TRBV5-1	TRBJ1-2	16	ASSPAGTGVEKIHGYT
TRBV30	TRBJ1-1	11	AWSGLGNTEAF
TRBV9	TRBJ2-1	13	ASSVTGDSYNEQF
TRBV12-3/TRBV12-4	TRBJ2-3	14	ASSRPGSGPTDTQY
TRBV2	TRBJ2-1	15	ASSLRGLAGSYNEQF
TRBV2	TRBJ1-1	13	ASSEGRVRNTEAF
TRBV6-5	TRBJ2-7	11	ASSQRVDYEQY
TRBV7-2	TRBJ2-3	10	ASSIDTDTQY
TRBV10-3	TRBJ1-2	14	AISEPGRDRLYGYT
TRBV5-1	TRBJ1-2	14	ASSLARDKAFYGYT
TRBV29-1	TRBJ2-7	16	SVTSRLAGASIGGEQY
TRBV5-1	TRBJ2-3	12	ASNLGGPPDTQY
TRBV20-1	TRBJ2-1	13	SARDAWSTRSEQF
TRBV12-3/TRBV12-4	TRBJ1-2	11	ASSPGTRYGYT
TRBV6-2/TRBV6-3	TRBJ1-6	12	ASRLGSSWGALH
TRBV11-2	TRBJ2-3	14	ASSPRTGRRTDTQY
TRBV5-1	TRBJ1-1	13	ASKGQGNMNTEAF
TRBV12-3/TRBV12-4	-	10	ASRPEGNIQY
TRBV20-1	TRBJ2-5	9	SAGQRETQY
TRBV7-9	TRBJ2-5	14	ASSLAVGSPYNEQY
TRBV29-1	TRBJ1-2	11	SVGWGNHYGYT
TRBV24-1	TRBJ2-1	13	ATSDYSDGHNEQF
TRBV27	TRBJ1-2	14	ASSLIGGQDTYGYT
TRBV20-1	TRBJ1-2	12	SASPQDRFYGYT
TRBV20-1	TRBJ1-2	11	SAPGEAGYGYT
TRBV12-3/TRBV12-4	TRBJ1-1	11	ASRIGINTEAF
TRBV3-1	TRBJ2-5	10	ASSPALETQY
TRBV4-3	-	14	ASSQDFGQYSYEQY
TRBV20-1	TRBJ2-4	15	SARAKQGTLAKNIQY
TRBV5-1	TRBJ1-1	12	ASTLTGETPEAF